The 3 T cell receptor beta chains in this list originate from one sample, sequenced in a study of blood T cell repertoires in COVID-19. Sequencing was performed with immunoSEQ multiplex PCR; in TCRdb, only in-frame clones are kept and a portion is missing. The table includes 160,000 or so clones, around 80% detected once. Sequencing was done on a sample of peripheral blood. These receptors were collected from a woman of 80 years or more with acute or convalescent COVID-19.

The genes are TRBV5-1 and TRBJ2-3, with 11 bases lining up with TRBD2. The CDR3 consists of 14 residues. V lost 0 bases to trimming and J lost 8 bases; unmatched junction nucleotides: 2. The germline gives CDR1 SGHRS, CDR2 YFSETQ. For the CDR3, the DNA is TGCGCCAGCAGCTTGGATAGCGGGGGGGGTACGCAGTATTTT. It specifies CASSLDSGGGTQYF.

The V gene is TRBV6-6, the J gene TRBJ2-1; TRBD1 might be the D (6 bases). The CDR3 is 14 residues long. In germline, CDR1 is MNHNY, CDR2 SVGAGI (reference sequence). V was pared by 8 bases and J by 7 bases, with 18 bases between. The CDR3 reads CASLNQGIRNEQFF. CDR3 DNA sequence: TGTGCCAGCCTTAACCAGGGGATTCGTAATGAGCAGTTCTTC.

CDR3 residues: CASGTGQGLRETQYF. CDR3 DNA: TGTGCTAGTGGAACGGGACAGGGGCTTCGAGAGACCCAGTACTTC. The chain uses TRBV12-5 and TRBJ2-5; TRBD1 matches 10 bases. V was pared by 6 bases and J by 4 bases, with 8 bases of the junction left unmatched. The CDR3 runs 15 residues. The V gene's germline CDR1 is LGHNT and CDR2 FRNRAP.